This T cell receptor beta chain was sequenced during a study of T cells in Graves' hyperthyroidism and ophthalmopathy. The CDR3 runs to 15 residues. Germline-derived CDR1 and CDR2 are SGHDT and YYEEEE. Trimming stripped 1 base from V and 5 bases from J, with 15 bases between. Study-wide points: Ophthalmopathy, which appeared later, was predicted by the model a median roughly 6.5 months before onset. Most thyroid-expanded clonotypes above 0.001 were also found in blood.

TCR beta CDR3 regions were amplified from RNA. HTBI primers were the set used in a first-round RT-PCR of the TCR CDR3. Using its own MiXCR run on the multiplex PCR reads, TCRdb lists one record per CDR3 protein. The sample lists around 600,000 distinct CDR3 sequences; 40% to 55% were seen once. Diagnoses were established using clinical symptoms, serum thyroxine and TRAb, thyroid ultrasound and orbital computed tomography. About this clonotype itself: Its antigen is not known.

Sequenced sample: peripheral blood or thyroid tissue (not recorded which). This rearrangement joins TRBV5-6 to TRBJ1-1; D might be TRBD1 (5 bases). The TCR comes from an adult man with Graves' disease, either hyperthyroidism or ophthalmopathy (not recorded which). The CDR3 protein is CASSLRWQGGTEAFF. The CDR3 coding sequence is TGTGCCAGCAGCTTGAGGTGGCAGGGAGGGACTGAAGCTTTCTTT.